The clone carrying this T cell receptor beta chain was recorded only once. Seattle patients were enrolled during active infection and followed longitudinally. V lost 5 bases and J lost 6; bases outside the gene matches: 9. Germline V gives CDR1 GTSNPN, CDR2 SVGIG (reference sequence). The CDR3 has 13 residues. Profiled with immunoSEQ multiplex PCR; TCRdb holds only in-frame clones, not every one. The sample includes 300,000 to 450,000 clones, approximately 89% of them seen just once. The data are from a study of blood T cell repertoires in COVID-19. Across the whole study: Donors in the United States, Italy and Spain gave samples during acute or convalescent COVID-19. T cells, B-cell-depleted T cells, or PBMCs provided the cDNA or gDNA that served as material.

What was sequenced was peripheral blood. The sequence derives from a woman in her sixties with COVID-19, enrolled during active disease. V is TRBV30 and J is TRBJ2-7; 8 bases are shared with TRBD1. For the CDR3, the DNA is TGTGCCTGGTGTCACAGGGGGTTAATCGAGCAGTACTTC. The encoded protein is CAWCHRGLIEQYF.